The 6 T cell receptor beta chains below all came from one sample that was sequenced in a study of post-analysis software for immune sequencing data. General study points: Four to six TRBV segments were significantly more frequent in patients than in controls. TRBV5-6, TRBV5-1 and TRBV20-1 were among these segments.

These receptors lack a known antigen. Incorporated into the TCR beta cDNA libraries were unique molecular identifiers, which served to reduce PCR and sequencing biases. TCRdb ran MiXCR on the PCR reads and lists one entry per CDR3 protein. Of 740,000 or so distinct CDR3 sequences listed, 53% are singletons. Material: blood. The receptors come from a girl between 10 and 17 years old with multiple sclerosis.

The chain combines TRBV7-8 with TRBJ1-2; 10 positions agree with TRBD1. This CDR3 has 15 residues. V trimming: 6 bases; J trimming: 8 bases; junction bases outside the gene matches: 12. Germline-derived CDR1 and CDR2 are SGHVS and FQNEAQ. As DNA, the CDR3 is TGTGCCAGCAGTTTGGGGGGTGGACAGGGGGAAGGCTACACCTTC. This codes for CASSLGGGQGEGYTF.

This clonotype has only one observation. The chain uses TRBV5-1 and TRBJ2-3; D unresolved. The V and J ends lost 5 bases and 0 bases respectively, with 10 bases between them. This CDR3 is 14 amino acids long. Germline assignment: CDR1 SGHRS and CDR2 YFSETQ. The DNA for the CDR3 is TGCGCCAGCAGATCGGAGCCCAGCACAGATACGCAGTATTTT. It encodes CASRSEPSTDTQYF.

This clonotype was seen a handful of times. The rearrangement links TRBV2 to TRBJ2-3; 8 bases fit TRBD1. The germline CDR1 and CDR2 sequences are SNHLY and FYNNEI. This CDR3 contains 17 residues. V was clipped by 6 bases and J by 1 base; unmatched bases: 12. CDR3: CASRPGQGIRGTDTQYF. The CDR3 coding sequence is TGTGCCAGCAGACCAGGACAGGGTATTAGGGGCACAGATACGCAGTATTTT.

In nucleotides, the CDR3 is TGCAGCGTGGGCGTCGGGGGACAAGATACGCAGTATTTT. Amino acids: CSVGVGGQDTQYF. This chain uses TRBV29-1 with TRBJ2-3; D is tentatively TRBD1 or TRBD2 (6 bases each). V was pared by 6 bases and J by 5 bases, with 15 bases between. CDR1 and CDR2 (germline): SQVTM, ANQGSEA. This CDR3 contains 13 residues.

About this clonotype itself: The junction departs from germline at one end; a sequencing error may be responsible. The chain recombines TRBV7-9 with TRBJ2-6; 8 bases are a match to TRBD1. This CDR3 contains 18 residues. CDR1 and CDR2 from the germline V gene are SEHNR and FQNEAQ (reference sequence). The CDR3 DNA is TGTGCCAGCAGCTCTCCCCCCGGACAGGGAAATGGGGCCAGCGTCCTGACTTTC. Its translation: CASSSPPGQGNGASVLTF.

This clonotype was observed a handful of times. This chain connects TRBV6-1 to TRBJ2-7; 12 bases match TRBD2. Trimming removed 7 bases from V and 5 bases from J; junction bases left unmatched: 12. The germline V gene encodes CDR1 MNHNS and CDR2 SASEGT. The CDR3 length is 16 residues. CDR3 sequence: CASIAPGLAGGNEQYF. For the CDR3, the DNA is TGTGCCAGCATAGCCCCGGGGCTAGCGGGAGGGAACGAGCAGTACTTC.